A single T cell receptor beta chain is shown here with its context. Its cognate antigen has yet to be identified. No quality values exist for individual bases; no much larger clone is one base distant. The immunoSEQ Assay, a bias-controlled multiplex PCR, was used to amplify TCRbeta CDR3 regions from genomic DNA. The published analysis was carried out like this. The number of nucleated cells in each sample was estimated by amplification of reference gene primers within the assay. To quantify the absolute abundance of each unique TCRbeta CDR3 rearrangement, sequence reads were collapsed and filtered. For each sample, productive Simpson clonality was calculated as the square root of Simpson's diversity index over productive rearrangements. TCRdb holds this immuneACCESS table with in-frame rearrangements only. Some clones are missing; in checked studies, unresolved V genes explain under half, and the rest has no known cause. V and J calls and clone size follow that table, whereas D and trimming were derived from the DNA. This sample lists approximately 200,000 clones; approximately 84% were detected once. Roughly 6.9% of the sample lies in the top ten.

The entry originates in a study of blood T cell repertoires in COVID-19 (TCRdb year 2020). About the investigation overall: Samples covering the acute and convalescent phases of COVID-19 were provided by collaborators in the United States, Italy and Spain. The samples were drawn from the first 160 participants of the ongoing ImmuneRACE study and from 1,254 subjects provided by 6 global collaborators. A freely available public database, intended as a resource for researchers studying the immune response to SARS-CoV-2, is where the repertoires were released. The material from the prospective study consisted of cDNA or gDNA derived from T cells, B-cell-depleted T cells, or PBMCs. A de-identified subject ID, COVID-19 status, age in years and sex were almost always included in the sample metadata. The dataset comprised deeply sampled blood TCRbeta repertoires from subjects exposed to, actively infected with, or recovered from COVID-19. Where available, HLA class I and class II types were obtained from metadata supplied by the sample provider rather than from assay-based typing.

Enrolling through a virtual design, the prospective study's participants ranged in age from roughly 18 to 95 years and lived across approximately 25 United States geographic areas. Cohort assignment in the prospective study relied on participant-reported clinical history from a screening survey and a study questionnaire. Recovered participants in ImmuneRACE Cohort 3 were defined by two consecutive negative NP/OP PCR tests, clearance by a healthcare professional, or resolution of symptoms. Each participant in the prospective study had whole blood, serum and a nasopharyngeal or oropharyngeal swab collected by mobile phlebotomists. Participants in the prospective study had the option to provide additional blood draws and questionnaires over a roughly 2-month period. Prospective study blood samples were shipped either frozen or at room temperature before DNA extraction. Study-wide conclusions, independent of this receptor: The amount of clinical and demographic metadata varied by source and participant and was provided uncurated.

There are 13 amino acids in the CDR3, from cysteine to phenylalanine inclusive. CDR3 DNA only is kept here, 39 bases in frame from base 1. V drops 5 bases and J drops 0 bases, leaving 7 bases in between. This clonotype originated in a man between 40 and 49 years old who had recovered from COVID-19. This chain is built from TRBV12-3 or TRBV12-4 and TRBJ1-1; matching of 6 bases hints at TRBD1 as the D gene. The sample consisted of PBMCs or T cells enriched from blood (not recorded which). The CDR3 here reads CASSGQMNTEAFF. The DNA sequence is TGTGCCAGCAGTGGACAGATGAACACTGAAGCTTTCTTT.